This entry concerns a single TCR beta chain. Its antigen is still unknown. Here immunoSEQ multiplex PCR was the method, and the copy in TCRdb shows in-frame clones only, minus some. This table holds 65,000 to 95,000 clones, approximately 90% found once. This specimen comes from a study of OX40 agonist ivuxolimab in advanced cancers. Study information: Patients were infused with ivuxolimab every 2 weeks at 0.01 to 10 mg/kg. Study results and caveats: Clonal expansion from baseline to week 6 occurred in both CD4+ and CD8+ T cells. Low normalized clonal expansion also occurred in some nonresponding patients.

Peripheral blood came from all dose cohorts at three timepoints. The germline CDR1 and CDR2 sequences are MGHRA and YSYEKL. V was trimmed by 4 bases and J by 0 bases, leaving 16 bases between them. The CDR3 totals 17 residues. This clonotype was obtained from an adult with an advanced solid tumor such as melanoma, head and neck, liver or kidney cancer. The rearrangement links TRBV4-1 to TRBJ2-1; a weak D match, TRBD1 (6 bases). The sequencing here drew on CD4+ or CD8+ T cells sorted from blood, taken in a trial of the OX40 agonist ivuxolimab. The CDR3 DNA sequence: TGCGCCAGCAGCCCCCTACTTGTGGGGGCCTCCTACAATGAGCAGTTCTTC. Protein product: CASSPLLVGASYNEQFF.